The 22 T cell receptor beta chains given below trace back to one sample, sequenced in a study of blood T cells in healthy people across ages. A second PCR, run for roughly 6 to 11 cycles, used a sample-barcoded 5' primer plus a J-beta primer mix. TCRdb reprocessed the 5' RACE reads via MiXCR and lists one record per CDR3 protein. The sample has roughly 1 million distinct CDR3 sequences; approximately 26% are singletons. The sample was also linked to a second study, of T cells of mothers and their children.

The sample consisted of blood. The source of these receptors is a girl aged 2 to 9 in good health.

This clonotype turned up a few times. The V and J genes are TRBV12-5 and TRBJ1-1; tentatively, D is TRBD1 (5 bases). The CDR3 has 13 amino acids. CDR1 is LGHNT and CDR2 is FRNRAP in the germline V gene. V lost 2 bases to trimming and J lost 11 bases, with 15 bases between them. This CDR3 reads CASGLTTWDAAFF. The DNA for the CDR3 is TGTGCTAGTGGTTTGACAACATGGGACGCGGCTTTCTTT.

The genes are TRBV7-3 and TRBJ2-1; 8 nucleotides agree with TRBD2. The germline V gene has CDR1 SGHTA and CDR2 FQGTGA. The trim removed 2 bases at V and 7 bases at J, leaving 10 bases unmatched. The CDR3 is 16 residues long. CDR3 nucleotide sequence: TGTGCCAGCAGCTTACCCCCGGGGGGGCAAGAGAATGAGCAGTTCTTC. Translation gives CASSLPPGGQENEQFF.

This chain links TRBV7-9 with TRBJ2-1; D possibly corresponds to TRBD1 (5 bases). There are 12 residues in the CDR3. V shed 6 bases and J shed 13 bases, with 16 bases lying between them. The V gene's germline CDR1 is SEHNR and CDR2 FQNEAQ (reference sequence). This chain's CDR3 is CASSSGWQGQFF. CDR3 coding DNA: TGTGCCAGCAGTTCCGGGTGGCAGGGACAGTTCTTC.

There are a few counts of this clonotype. Germline and junction disagree at one end, which may indicate a read error. The chain uses TRBV20-1 and TRBJ2-1, with 7 bases that match TRBD2. In germline, CDR1 is DFQATT, CDR2 SNEGSKA (reference sequence). The CDR3 consists of 18 residues. The CDR3 protein is CSAGDSLSRGSSYNEQFF. DNA of the CDR3: TGCAGTGCTGGAGACTCCCTTTCTCGCGGGAGCTCCTACAATGAGCAGTTCTTC.

This clonotype was found a few times. The J gene is TRBJ2-5, the V gene TRBV20-1; D unclear. The CDR3 runs to 15 residues. V lost 3 bases and J lost 5, with 19 bases in between. Germline V lookup: CDR1 DFQATT, CDR2 SNEGSKA (reference sequence). The CDR3 is CSASGFGPLGETQYF. The CDR3 DNA sequence: TGCAGTGCTAGTGGTTTCGGACCGCTAGGCGAGACCCAGTACTTC.

This clonotype was found a few times. The chain combines TRBV4-1 with TRBJ2-5; D is undetermined. The ends were cut back, 0 bases at V and 11 bases at J, with 19 bases in the middle. Germline CDR1 and CDR2: MGHRA and YSYEKL. The CDR3 spans 15 residues. The DNA of the CDR3 is TGCGCCAGCAGCCAAGATACATCCACCATGGGTGAGCAGTACTTC. Amino acids: CASSQDTSTMGEQYF.

This clonotype has just a few counts. The CDR3 ends on some other residue instead of the conserved phenylalanine or tryptophan, so this is likely a read error. The V and J genes are TRBV11-3 and TRBJ2-7, with D perhaps TRBD1 (6 bases). Trimming left V 6 bases short and J 2 bases short, with 11 bases between. Germline values: CDR1 SGHNT, CDR2 YENEEA. The CDR3 consists of 13 residues. The CDR3 sequence is CASSWTATYEQYL. The CDR3, as DNA: TGTGCCAGCAGTTGGACAGCGACCTACGAGCAGTACCTC.

This clonotype has a handful of counts. This sequence joins TRBV7-3 and TRBJ2-1; 11 nucleotides agree with TRBD2. V dropped 3 bases and J dropped 9; count of bases not matched to a gene: 13. CDR1 is SGHTA and CDR2 is FQGTGA in the germline V gene. The CDR3 totals 17 residues. The DNA of the CDR3 is TGTGCCAGCAGCTTTACCGGGACTAGCGGTCCTGCAGGTGAGCAGTTCTTC. Residues: CASSFTGTSGPAGEQFF.

This clonotype was found a few times. The chain couples TRBV9 to TRBJ2-7, with 10 bases fitting TRBD2. Germline V CDR1 and CDR2: SGDLS, YYNGEE. The CDR3 sequence is 14 residues long. After removal of 4 bases from V and 6 bases from J, the junction contained 7 bases not matched to a gene. In DNA, the CDR3 is TGTGCCAGCAGCCCCACTAGCGGGACTCCCGAGCAGTACTTC. It specifies CASSPTSGTPEQYF.

The V call is TRBV20-1, the J call TRBJ2-7; no clear D gene. The length of the CDR3 is 14 residues. V shed 0 bases and J shed 2 bases, with 11 bases lying between them. Germline V CDR1 and CDR2: DFQATT, SNEGSKA (reference sequence). CDR3 sequence reads: CSARDTRQTYEQYF. The CDR3 DNA is TGCAGTGCTAGAGATACGCGGCAGACCTACGAGCAGTACTTC.

CDR3 protein: CASRRRLAGNSYNEQFF. CDR3 in DNA: TGTGCCTCAAGAAGACGACTAGCGGGTAACTCCTACAATGAGCAGTTCTTC. The chain couples TRBV6-2 or TRBV6-3 to TRBJ2-1; 10 nucleotides line up with TRBD2. Germline V gives CDR1 MNHEY, CDR2 SVGEGT. This CDR3 spans 17 amino acids. Unmatched junction bases numbered 13, after V lost 11 bases and J lost 0 bases.

V and J are TRBV29-1 and TRBJ2-3, with 7 bases aligning to TRBD1. With 4 bases clipped from V and 0 bases from J, the junction kept 1 base outside the gene matches. Germline V gene lookup returns CDR1 SQVTM and CDR2 ANQGSEA. The length of the CDR3 is 13 residues. CDR3 bases: TGCAGCGTTGGGGGACAGAGCACAGATACGCAGTATTTT. Translating gives CSVGGQSTDTQYF.

This clonotype turned up a few times. The gene calls are TRBV25-1 and TRBJ2-7; weak D call: TRBD1 (6 bases). Trimming shortened V by 1 base and J by 6 bases, and 16 bases separated the two germline ends. Germline-derived CDR1 and CDR2 are MGHDK and SYGVNS. The CDR3 totals 15 residues. The CDR3 loop reads CASSELGAGWSEQYF. CDR3 sequence (DNA): TGTGCCAGCAGTGAATTGGGGGCAGGGTGGAGCGAGCAGTACTTC.

The chain links TRBV13 to TRBJ1-2; no clear D gene. The CDR3 contains 13 residues. Trimming cost V 4 bases and J 6 bases, with 12 bases left between them. Germline lookup yields CDR1 PRHDT and CDR2 FYEKMQ (reference sequence). The CDR3 here is CASSSTSFDGYTF. The CDR3 DNA is TGTGCCAGCAGCTCCACAAGTTTCGATGGCTACACCTTC. Using reference TRBV13 and TRBJ1-2 for the parts outside the CDR3, the full variable domain is AAGVIQSPRHLIKEKRETATLKCYPIPRHDTVYWYQQGPGQDPQFLISFYEKMQSDKGSIPDRFSAQQFSDYHSELNMSSLELGDSALYFCASSSTSFDGYTFGSGTRLTVV.

Only a few counts were recorded for this clonotype. The chain is built from TRBV9 and TRBJ1-1; the match to TRBD1 covers 7 bases. The germline gives CDR1 SGDLS, CDR2 YYNGEE. This CDR3 is built from 16 residues. Trimming at V came to 3 bases and at J to 5 bases, leaving 13 bases not matched to a gene. The CDR3 spells CASSDSGGGLATEAFF. Here the CDR3 DNA reads TGTGCCAGCAGCGACTCGGGAGGGGGCTTAGCGACTGAAGCTTTCTTT.

This CDR3 is CASSLGVENEQFF. The CDR3 nucleotides read TGCGCCAGCAGCTTGGGCGTAGAAAATGAGCAGTTCTTC. The chain carries TRBV5-1 and TRBJ2-7, with unresolved D. The end of the DNA fits TRBJ2-1 better, so the J call may be wrong. The CDR3 sequence is 13 residues long. CDR1 is SGHRS and CDR2 is YFSETQ in the germline V gene.

This chain uses TRBV27 with TRBJ2-5; a possible D gene is TRBD1 (6 bases). The J call may not be correct, given that the DNA end is closer to TRBJ2-7. In germline, CDR1 is MNHEY, CDR2 SMNVEV (reference sequence). CDR3 length: 14 residues. The CDR3 DNA follows: TGTGCCAGCAGTCTCGGACAGCGACCCTACGAGCAGTACTTC. Protein product: CASSLGQRPYEQYF.

The V gene is TRBV7-9, the J gene TRBJ2-5, with D possibly called TRBD1 or TRBD2 (5 bases each). Germline lookup yields CDR1 SEHNR and CDR2 FQNEAQ (reference sequence). CDR3 length: 15 amino acids. V lost 1 base and J 1 base, leaving 10 bases between the germline ends. The CDR3 protein is CASSLGRDRQETQYF. The CDR3 DNA reads as TGTGCCAGCAGCTTAGGACGGGACCGCCAAGAGACCCAGTACTTC. Full variable domain (outside the CDR3, taken from reference TRBV7-9 and TRBJ2-5): DTGVSQNPRHKITKRGQNVTFRCDPISEHNRLYWYRQTLGQGPEFLTYFQNEAQLEKSRLLSDRFSAERPKGSFSTLEIQRTEQGDSAMYLCASSLGRDRQETQYFGPGTRLLVL.

The V call is TRBV28, the J call TRBJ2-5, with 11 positions matching TRBD2. The tail of the sequence fits TRBJ2-1 better, so the J call may be wrong. CDR1 MDHEN and CDR2 SYDVKM come from the germline V gene. The CDR3 totals 13 residues. CDR3 nucleotide sequence: TGTGCCAACGGACTAGCGGGTTCCAATGAGCAGTTCTTC. Its translation: CANGLAGSNEQFF.

This rearrangement joins TRBV27 to TRBJ2-7; no firm D call. Germline V gene lookup returns CDR1 MNHEY and CDR2 SMNVEV (reference sequence). The CDR3 contains 15 residues. Trimming took 3 bases from V and 2 from J, leaving 14 bases between them. In DNA form, the CDR3 reads TGTGCCAGCAGTTTGGAGCACAGCGTAGCCTACGAGCAGTACTTC. Amino acids: CASSLEHSVAYEQYF.

The chain uses TRBV7-2 and TRBJ1-2, with 11 bases fitting TRBD1. Germline CDR1 is SGHTA and CDR2 is FQGNSA. The CDR3 length is 15 residues. The V gene end was trimmed by 4 bases and the J gene end by 4 bases; junction bases not matched to a gene: 5. In DNA form, the CDR3 reads TGTGCCAGCAGCTATGGACAGGGGGCAGTCTATGGCTACACCTTC. Its translation: CASSYGQGAVYGYTF.

This clonotype was detected only a few times. The CDR3 sequence is CSVSKFQENTEAFF. CDR3 nucleotides: TGCAGCGTCTCCAAGTTTCAGGAAAACACTGAAGCTTTCTTT. The chain uses TRBV29-1 and TRBJ1-1, with D unclear. Germline V lookup: CDR1 SQVTM, CDR2 ANQGSEA. This CDR3 comprises 14 residues. V was trimmed by 6 bases and J by 2 bases, leaving 16 bases between them.